This entry features one T cell receptor (beta chain) sequence. The sample originates from a study of blood T cell repertoires in COVID-19. Original processing methods: The authors estimated nucleated cell counts from reference gene primer amplification. Profiling relied on immunoSEQ multiplex PCR, and the TCRdb table lists in-frame clones only, not all of them. The V and J calls and clone size were taken over from that table, and D and trimming were inferred from the DNA. The sample lists fewer than 150,000 clones, roughly 79% occurring once. Germline V CDR1 and CDR2: SGHDT, YYEEEE. This CDR3 is built from 16 residues. V gave up 4 bases and J gave up 0 bases, with 17 bases separating them.

The chain recombines TRBV5-6 with TRBJ2-7, with D possibly TRBD1 on 5 matching bases. The source of this sequence is a human donor in a cohort sampled during active COVID-19. Sequenced: peripheral blood. CDR3 loop: CASSDTGRTNSYEQYF. The CDR3 DNA reads TGTGCCAGCAGCGATACAGGCAGGACGAACTCCTACGAGCAGTACTTC.